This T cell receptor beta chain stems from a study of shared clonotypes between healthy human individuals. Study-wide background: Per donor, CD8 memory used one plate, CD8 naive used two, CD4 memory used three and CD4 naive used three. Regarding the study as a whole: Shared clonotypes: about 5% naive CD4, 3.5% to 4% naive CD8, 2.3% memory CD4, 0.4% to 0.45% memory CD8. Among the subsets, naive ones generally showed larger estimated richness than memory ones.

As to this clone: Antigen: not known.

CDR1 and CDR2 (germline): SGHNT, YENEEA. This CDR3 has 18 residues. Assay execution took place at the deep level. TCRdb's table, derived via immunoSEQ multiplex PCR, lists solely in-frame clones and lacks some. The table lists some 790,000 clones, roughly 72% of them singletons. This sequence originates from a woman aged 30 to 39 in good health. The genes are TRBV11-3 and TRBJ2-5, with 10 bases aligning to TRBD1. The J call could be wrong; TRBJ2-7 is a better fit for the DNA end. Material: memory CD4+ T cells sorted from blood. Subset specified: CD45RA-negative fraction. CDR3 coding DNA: TGTGCCAGCAGCTTAGATTATAGGTCTGGGGACAGGGGCTACGAGCAGTACTTC. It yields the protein CASSLDYRSGDRGYEQYF.